A single sample is the source of the 14 T cell receptor beta chains below, sequenced in a study of cytomegalovirus exposure and HLA in healthy donors. PCR amplification relied on 60 Vbeta primers (plus 13 Jbeta primers). Here immunoSEQ multiplex PCR was the method, and the copy in TCRdb shows in-frame clones only, minus some. Of approximately 90,000 clones in the sample, 7.6% were seen once. Sequences were obtained from PBMCs. The source is a man aged 45 to 65 in good health and CMV-seronegative.

The rearrangement links TRBV27 to TRBJ2-2; TRBD2 is a possible D gene (6 bases). The ends were cut back, 4 bases at V and 6 bases at J, with 12 bases in the middle. Per germline, CDR1 MNHEY and CDR2 SMNVEV (reference sequence). The CDR3 contains 14 residues. CDR3 nucleotides: TGTGCCAGCAGTTCCCCAAGCGGGTCCGGGGAGCTGTTTTTT. It translates to CASSSPSGSGELFF.

This clone occurred a few times. The V and J genes are TRBV5-3 and TRBJ2-5, with TRBD2 matching 13 bases. TRBV5-3 is known as an ORF, though its function is uncertain. J was trimmed by 3 bases and V by 1 base; bases with no gene match: 3. This CDR3 is built from 16 residues. The CDR3 DNA reads as TGTGCCAGAAGCTTGAGCGGACTAGCGGGAGAAGAGACCCAGTACTTC. It specifies CARSLSGLAGEETQYF.

This clone was recorded a few times. J is TRBJ1-3 and V is TRBV19; the D gene is possibly TRBD1 (5 bases). CDR1 is LNHDA, CDR2 SQIVND, per germline (reference sequence). Trimming took off 8 bases at V and 3 bases at J, with 8 bases between the two ends. CDR3 size: 12 residues. The CDR3, as DNA: TGTGCCAGTCAGGGATATGGAAACACCATATATTTT. Its translation is CASQGYGNTIYF.

The CDR3 loop reads CASSQVRSANYGYTF. Here the CDR3 DNA reads TGCGCCAGCAGCCAAGTGCGGTCCGCTAACTATGGCTACACCTTC. The chain joins TRBV4-1 to TRBJ1-2; D not certain. V was cut by 1 base and J by 0 bases, with 9 bases left in between. The CDR3 totals 15 residues. Germline V gene sequence: CDR1 MGHRA, CDR2 YSYEKL.

The chain joins TRBV5-6 to TRBJ1-2; 8 bases match TRBD1. Germline CDR1 and CDR2: SGHDT and YYEEEE. Losses at the gene ends were 0 bases for V and 5 bases for J; bases not matched to a gene: 6. The CDR3 is made up of 15 amino acids. The CDR3 here is CASSLGYTGGYGYTF. Written as DNA, the CDR3 is TGTGCCAGCAGCTTGGGGTACACAGGGGGATATGGCTACACCTTC.

This clone has a handful of counts. The rearrangement links TRBV19 to TRBJ1-5; D is possibly TRBD1 (5 bases). Germline V gene lookup returns CDR1 LNHDA and CDR2 SQIVND (reference sequence). V lost 3 bases and J 3 bases, leaving 12 bases between the germline ends. The CDR3 totals 15 residues. The CDR3 sequence: CASSMGGLVNQPQHF. The DNA for the CDR3 is TGTGCCAGTAGTATGGGGGGTTTGGTCAATCAGCCCCAGCATTTT. Based on the CDR3 plus reference TRBV19 and TRBJ1-5, the full variable domain is DGGITQSPKYLFRKEGQNVTLSCEQNLNHDAMYWYRQDPGQGLRLIYYSQIVNDFQKGDIAEGYSVSREKKESFPLTVTSAQKNPTAFYLCASSMGGLVNQPQHFGDGTRLSIL.

In its sample, this clone was seen a few times. V is TRBV19 and J is TRBJ2-6; TRBD1 is a possible D gene (5 bases). CDR1 is LNHDA, CDR2 SQIVND, per germline (reference sequence). The CDR3 runs 16 residues. Trimming pared 1 base from V and 2 bases from J, leaving 9 bases between. In DNA, the CDR3 is TGTGCCAGTAGTATAGCTTCAGGGACTGGGGCCAACGTCCTGACTTTC. Its translation is CASSIASGTGANVLTF. The complete variable domain, with remaining parts taken from reference TRBV19 and TRBJ2-6, reads DGGITQSPKYLFRKEGQNVTLSCEQNLNHDAMYWYRQDPGQGLRLIYYSQIVNDFQKGDIAEGYSVSREKKESFPLTVTSAQKNPTAFYLCASSIASGTGANVLTFGAGSRLTVL.

This clone came up a few times. The rearrangement links TRBV5-1 to TRBJ2-2; 7 nucleotides agree with TRBD2. This CDR3 comprises 13 residues. Trimming cost V 6 bases and J 1 base; bases outside gene matches: 0. Germline values: CDR1 SGHRS, CDR2 YFSETQ. This chain's CDR3 is CASKRGNTGELFF. In nucleotides, the CDR3 is TGCGCCAGCAAGCGGGGGAACACCGGGGAGCTGTTTTTT. Based on the CDR3 plus reference TRBV5-1 and TRBJ2-2, the full variable domain is KAGVTQTPRYLIKTRGQQVTLSCSPISGHRSVSWYQQTPGQGLQFLFEYFSETQRNKGNFPGRFSGRQFSNSRSEMNVSTLELGDSALYLCASKRGNTGELFFGEGSRLTVL.

The chain uses TRBV28 and TRBJ1-1, with D hard to call. This CDR3 has 14 amino acids. CDR1 is MDHEN and CDR2 is SYDVKM in the germline V gene. The V end was cut by 2 bases, the J end by 0 bases, with 7 bases between. The CDR3 coding sequence is TGTGCCAGCAGTTTAGAGAAAGTGAACACTGAAGCTTTCTTT. It encodes CASSLEKVNTEAFF.

In this sample, this clone turned up a few times. The rearrangement links TRBV19 to TRBJ1-5, with a weak D call TRBD1 (6 bases). CDR3 length equals 15 residues. Germline lookup yields CDR1 LNHDA and CDR2 SQIVND (reference sequence). V gave up 0 bases and J gave up 6 bases, with 12 bases separating them. The CDR3 spells CASSIDRTVAQPQHF. CDR3 DNA: TGTGCCAGTAGTATAGATCGGACAGTGGCTCAGCCCCAGCATTTT.

This clone was counted a few times. J is TRBJ1-5 and V is TRBV27; D not certain. Looked up from germline, CDR1 is MNHEY and CDR2 is SMNVEV (reference sequence). Deletions cut 5 bases from V and 5 bases from J, with 16 bases between. The CDR3 covers 15 residues. CDR3 region: CASSPRGWRDQPQHF. The CDR3 bases are TGTGCCAGCAGTCCCAGAGGTTGGCGGGATCAGCCCCAGCATTTT.

The chain combines TRBV7-2 with TRBJ2-7; tentative D call: TRBD1 (6 bases). Trimming stripped 5 bases from V and 4 bases from J, with 12 bases between. There are 13 residues in the CDR3. From germline, CDR1 is SGHTA and CDR2 FQGNSA. The CDR3 region has the DNA TGTGCCAGCAGCCAGGGGCCGCCGTACGAGCAGTACTTC. This translates into CASSQGPPYEQYF.

The chain recombines TRBV19 with TRBJ2-3; D not resolved. The CDR3 totals 12 residues. CDR1 LNHDA and CDR2 SQIVND come from the germline V gene (reference sequence). Trimming removed 4 bases from V and 1 base from J, with 3 bases in between. CDR3 sequence (DNA): TGTGCCAGTAGTACCGGCACAGATACGCAGTATTTT. Encoded protein: CASSTGTDTQYF. Variable domain in full (rest from reference TRBV19 and TRBJ2-3): DGGITQSPKYLFRKEGQNVTLSCEQNLNHDAMYWYRQDPGQGLRLIYYSQIVNDFQKGDIAEGYSVSREKKESFPLTVTSAQKNPTAFYLCASSTGTDTQYFGPGTRLTVL.

The rearrangement uses TRBV6-6 and TRBJ1-1; no definite D call. CDR3 length: 14 residues. Trimming shortened V by 7 bases and J by 4 bases, and 16 bases separated the two germline ends. Germline CDR1 is MNHNY and CDR2 is SVGAGI (reference sequence). The CDR3 loop is CASTPIPSTTEAFF. CDR3 DNA: TGTGCCAGCACCCCAATCCCCAGTACCACTGAAGCTTTCTTT.